Sequencing of this T cell receptor (beta chain) was carried out in a study of CD8+CD57+ T cells in acquired aplastic anemia. As for the study in general: The DNA of sorted CD4+ and CD8+ cells averaged approximately 2.9 ug.

All patients picked for sequencing had shown, by flow cytometry, an expansion of CD8+CD57+ cells. Profiling of TCR beta VDJ combinations and CDR3 sequences used genomic DNA as template. TCRdb processed the reads anew with MiXCR; each CDR3 protein has one entry. The sample lists about 40,000 distinct CDR3 sequences; 60% to 80% were seen once. V was shortened by 5 bases and J by 3 bases, with 10 bases between the two germline ends. Looked up from germline, CDR1 is SGHTA and CDR2 is FQGTGA. This CDR3 spans 13 amino acids. The chain recombines TRBV7-3 with TRBJ2-5, with D possibly being TRBD2 (6 bases). The sequence was obtained from a human donor with aplastic anemia. The source material was sorted CD4+, CD8+, or CD8+CD57+ T cells (not recorded which) from PBMCs. The CDR3: CASSLGLKETQYF. CDR3 DNA: TGTGCCAGCAGCCTGGGACTGAAAGAGACCCAGTACTTC.